This T cell receptor (beta chain) was sequenced for a study of blood T cell repertoires in COVID-19. The study recruited exposed participants who had met a COVID-19 case within 2 weeks before entry. V was pared by 5 bases and J by 3 bases, with 5 bases of the junction left unmatched. The length of the CDR3 is 16 residues. Germline assignment: CDR1 SEHNR and CDR2 FQNEAQ (reference sequence). TCRdb's table, derived via immunoSEQ multiplex PCR, lists solely in-frame clones and lacks some. The sample consists of about 220,000 clones, about 90% of them appearing once. The chain couples TRBV7-9 to TRBJ2-2, with 11 bases matching TRBD1. Sequenced: PBMCs or T cells enriched from blood (not recorded which). The clonotype comes from a man aged 25-45 years who had been exposed to COVID-19. The CDR3 reads CASSRGTGGYTGELFF. The CDR3 DNA follows: TGTGCCAGCAGCAGAGGGACAGGGGGGTACACCGGGGAGCTGTTTTTT.